This T cell receptor beta chain was sequenced for a study of blood T cell repertoires in COVID-19. Across the whole study: T cells, B-cell-depleted T cells, or PBMCs supplied cDNA or gDNA.

In the original workflow: Estimation of nucleated cell counts relied on the amplification of reference gene primers. Repertoires were generated with immunoSEQ multiplex PCR, while TCRdb's copy carries only in-frame clones and drops some. The V and J calls and clone size are taken from that table; D and trimming were inferred from the DNA. The sample lists fewer than 250,000 clones; 83% were seen once. Germline V CDR1 and CDR2: SGHDN, FVKESK. The CDR3 totals 17 residues. With 4 bases clipped from V and 5 bases from J, the junction kept 6 bases outside the gene matches. The V gene is TRBV14, the J gene TRBJ2-2; 14 bases agree with TRBD2. This TCR was sampled from a human donor in a cohort sampled during active COVID-19. Sample: peripheral blood. The CDR3 spells CASSPRLAGGGTGELFF. The CDR3 DNA is TGTGCCAGCAGCCCCCGACTAGCGGGGGGGGGTACCGGGGAGCTGTTTTTT.